This TCR beta chain was obtained from a study of cytomegalovirus exposure and HLA in healthy donors. Study-wide results and caveats: A missense variant in DCLRE1C was later tied to TCR beta V- and J-gene trimming. There was a cluster of highly shared sequence variants that was likely a sequencing artifact.

The CDR3 runs 13 residues. Germline CDR1 reads GTSNPN; CDR2 reads SVGIG (reference sequence). As for this clone: The antigen is unknown.

PCR used 60 Vbeta primers and 13 Jbeta primers. Original handling: Later reanalysis found 75 million to 100 million unique TCR beta chains, around 9.9 million of them shared. Sequenced by immunoSEQ multiplex PCR; TCRdb stores in-frame clones only, minus some. The V and J calls and the clone size are those of that table, but D and trimming were determined from the DNA. The table includes approximately 27,000 clones, 62% detected once. The sequenced material came from PBMCs. This receptor was identified in a male donor in good health and CMV-seropositive. The chain joins TRBV30 to TRBJ2-2; possible D gene TRBD2, 6 bases. The CDR3 sequence: CAYREINTGELFF. The CDR3 region has the DNA TGTGCATATCGGGAGATAAACACCGGGGAGCTGTTTTTT.